The rows below give T cell receptor beta chains drawn from one sample of a study of lymphopenia after photon versus proton radiotherapy. The assay was immunoSEQ multiplex PCR, and TCRdb's table has in-frame clones only and misses some. The table has about 12,000 clones, 80% to 90% seen once. Source: peripheral blood, taken from a patient treated with proton-based radiotherapy. The receptors derive from a man aged 60 to 75 with pancreatic cancer. The CDR3 runs from the conserved cysteine through the conserved F or W. D genes are given only for firm matches. Not every row has a clone size; where given, it reads once, few, many or a size class.

d_call	v_call	clone_size	j_call	cdr3_aa	cdr3_nt
TRBD1	TRBV6-6	.	TRBJ1-5	CASSYPTDRAQHF	TGTGCCAGCAGTTACCCAACGGACAGGGCACAGCATTTT
.	TRBV25-1	once	TRBJ1-1	CASIGSFMNTEAFF	TGTGCCAGCATTGGAAGTTTCATGAACACTGAAGCTTTCTTT
.	TRBV30	.	TRBJ2-7	CAWSPRSGFTYEQYF	TGTGCCTGGAGCCCCAGAAGCGGGTTCACTTACGAGCAGTACTTC
.	TRBV6-1	.	TRBJ1-3	CASSKEPDSGNTIYF	TGTGCCAGCAGTAAAGAGCCCGACTCTGGAAACACCATATATTTT
.	TRBV15	.	TRBJ1-2	CATSRGLTSGYTF	TGTGCCACCAGCAGAGGTCTTACGAGTGGCTACACCTTC
.	TRBV28	few	TRBJ2-1	CASSVITGNKFF	TGTGCCAGCAGTGTGATAACAGGGAATAAGTTCTTC
.	TRBV11-2	.	TRBJ2-7	CASSLGVFKYF	TGTGCCAGCAGCTTAGGGGTCTTCAAGTACTTC
.	TRBV2	once	TRBJ2-3	CASPFGSRPDTQYF	TGTGCCAGCCCGTTCGGGAGTCGGCCAGATACGCAGTATTTT
TRBD1	TRBV27	.	TRBJ1-4	CASRDRGALFF	TGTGCCAGCAGGGACAGGGGAGCACTGTTTTTT
TRBD2	TRBV6-1	.	TRBJ2-1	CASSADTGGNYNEQFF	TGTGCCAGCAGTGCGGACACGGGGGGAAACTACAATGAGCAGTTCTTC
.	TRBV18	.	TRBJ1-2	CASSRSRPQEGYTF	TGTGCCAGCTCACGATCCCGGCCCCAGGAAGGCTACACCTTC
TRBD1	TRBV30	few	TRBJ1-2	CAWRKGTGDGYTF	TGTGCCTGGAGGAAAGGGACAGGGGATGGCTACACCTTC
.	TRBV9	.	TRBJ1-6	CASSVADSGHSPLHF	TGTGCCAGCAGCGTAGCGGATTCAGGGCATTCACCCCTCCACTTT
TRBD2	TRBV11-2	few	TRBJ2-7	CASSSSGASYEQYF	TGTGCCAGCAGCTCTAGCGGGGCCTCCTACGAGCAGTACTTC
.	TRBV11-3	.	TRBJ2-2	CASSPASVLNTGELFF	TGTGCCAGCAGCCCCGCCAGTGTCCTTAACACCGGGGAGCTGTTTTTT
TRBD2	TRBV11-2	.	TRBJ2-3	CASSSLAGGLEDTQYF	TGTGCCAGCAGCTCTCTAGCGGGAGGGCTGGAAGATACGCAGTATTTT
.	TRBV30	.	TRBJ1-4	CASGEANEKLFF	TGTGCCTCAGGAGAGGCTAATGAAAAACTGTTTTTT
.	TRBV5-6	.	TRBJ1-2	CASSLGRADYGYTF	TGTGCCAGCAGCTTAGGTCGTGCAGATTATGGCTACACCTTC
.	TRBV21-1	once	TRBJ1-2	CASSLREAYGYTF	TGTGCCAGCAGCCTCAGGGAGGCCTATGGCTACACCTTC
.	TRBV28	.	TRBJ1-1	CASTSLKWGGSNTEAFF	TGTGCCAGCACCTCCCTCAAGTGGGGGGGCTCGAACACTGAAGCTTTCTTT
.	TRBV7-3	.	TRBJ1-3	CASSLGPGAGNTIYF	TGTGCCAGCAGCTTGGGTCCGGGTGCCGGAAACACCATATATTTT
.	TRBV30	.	TRBJ1-1	CACRGPVNTEAFF	TGTGCCTGTAGGGGACCCGTTAACACTGAAGCTTTCTTT
TRBD1	TRBV29-1	.	TRBJ2-3	CSVEEGDRGPTDTQYF	TGCAGCGTTGAAGAAGGGGACAGGGGTCCAACAGATACGCAGTATTTT
.	TRBV19	.	TRBJ2-5	CASKTSSAGETQYF	TGTGCCAGTAAAACTAGCAGCGCAGGGGAGACCCAGTACTTC
.	TRBV27	.	TRBJ2-2	CASSKYIWTEGSWWAGELFF	TGTGCCAGCAGTAAATATATCTGGACAGAAGGGTCATGGTGGGCCGGGGAGCTGTTTTTT
TRBD2	TRBV5-4	.	TRBJ2-2	CASSLIASGRAPTGELFF	TGTGCCAGCAGCTTGATCGCTAGCGGGAGGGCCCCCACCGGGGAGCTGTTTTTT
TRBD2	TRBV19	.	TRBJ2-2	CASSILAGGLTGELFF	TGTGCCAGTAGTATATTGGCGGGAGGGCTCACCGGGGAGCTGTTTTTT
.	TRBV28	.	TRBJ2-5	CASSTTQGPLGGETQYF	TGTGCCAGCAGCACAACCCAGGGTCCCTTAGGAGGGGAGACCCAGTACTTC
.	TRBV11-2	.	TRBJ1-6	CASSLIRNSPLHF	TGTGCCAGCAGCTTAATACGCAATTCACCCCTCCACTTT
TRBD1	TRBV5-1	.	TRBJ2-6	CASSRGQAGSGANVLTF	TGCGCCAGCAGCCGGGGACAGGCTGGCTCTGGGGCCAACGTCCTGACTTTC
.	TRBV19	.	TRBJ2-7	CASSDLGGAGVYEQYF	TGTGCCAGTAGCGACCTGGGGGGGGCGGGCGTCTACGAGCAGTACTTC
.	TRBV4-1	.	TRBJ1-6	CASSQGISPLHF	TGCGCCAGCAGCCAAGGGATTTCACCCCTCCACTTT
.	TRBV27	.	TRBJ2-2	CASSDWDFNTGELFF	TGTGCCAGCAGTGACTGGGACTTCAACACCGGGGAGCTGTTTTTT
.	TRBV27	.	TRBJ1-4	CASSLIGKSGELFF	TGTGCCAGCAGTTTGATTGGGAAGTCCGGAGAACTGTTTTTT
TRBD2	TRBV28	.	TRBJ2-5	CASSLRPGRVAGASETQYF	TGTGCCAGCAGTTTAAGGCCGGGGAGGGTAGCGGGAGCGTCTGAGACCCAGTACTTC
TRBD1	TRBV7-3	.	TRBJ2-2	CASSSTGADTGELFF	TGTGCCAGCAGCTCGACAGGGGCCGACACCGGGGAGCTGTTTTTT
.	TRBV4-1	.	TRBJ1-2	CASSQDQGQLTAGYTF	TGCGCCAGCAGCCAAGATCAAGGCCAGCTCACGGCTGGCTACACCTTC
.	TRBV9	.	TRBJ1-2	CASSVAGEFGGYTF	TGTGCCAGCAGCGTAGCGGGGGAGTTCGGTGGCTACACCTTC
.	TRBV28	.	TRBJ2-1	CASSYNEQFF	TGTGCCAGCTCCTACAATGAGCAGTTCTTC